A selection of T cell receptor beta chains follows, all from one sample in a study of cytomegalovirus exposure and HLA in healthy donors. TCRdb's table, derived via immunoSEQ multiplex PCR, lists solely in-frame clones and lacks some. The sample consists of roughly 160,000 clones, roughly 76% of them appearing once. The sequenced material came from PBMCs. The receptors come from a woman aged 50 to 60 in good health and CMV-seronegative. CDR3s include the opening cysteine and the closing phenylalanine or tryptophan. A D gene is named only where the DNA matches it firmly. Not every row has a clone size; where given, it reads once, few, many or a size class.

TRBD1	TRBV4-1	.	TRBJ1-5	CASSQADRVDQPQHF	TGCGCCAGCAGCCAAGCGGACAGGGTAGATCAGCCCCAGCATTTT
TRBD1	TRBV5-5	.	TRBJ1-4	CASSPGQGASSEKLFF	TGTGCCAGCAGCCCAGGGCAGGGGGCGAGTAGTGAAAAACTGTTTTTT
TRBD1	TRBV6-1	.	TRBJ1-1	CASSQTGMDTEAFF	TGTGCCAGCAGTCAGACAGGGATGGACACTGAAGCTTTCTTT
TRBD1	TRBV7-9	.	TRBJ2-2	CASSPSPGQGFGTGELFF	TGTGCCAGCAGCCCATCCCCCGGACAGGGTTTCGGCACCGGGGAGCTGTTTTTT
.	TRBV10-2	.	TRBJ1-2	CASSVGTFYGYTF	TGCGCCAGCAGTGTGGGCACCTTCTATGGCTACACCTTC
.	TRBV27	.	TRBJ2-1	CASSSITQKGDNEQFF	TGTGCCAGCAGTTCCATTACTCAAAAGGGGGACAATGAGCAGTTCTTC
TRBD1	TRBV4-3	.	TRBJ2-7	CASSQNRGDEQYF	TGCGCCAGCAGCCAGAACAGGGGCGACGAGCAGTACTTC
.	TRBV7-2	.	TRBJ2-1	CASSFPLGFYNEQFF	TGTGCCAGCAGCTTCCCCCTAGGCTTCTACAATGAGCAGTTCTTC
TRBD1	TRBV9	.	TRBJ2-7	CASSIGTGVSYEQYF	TGTGCCAGCAGCATCGGGACAGGGGTTTCCTACGAGCAGTACTTC
.	TRBV13	.	TRBJ2-7	CASSLVDSYEQYF	TGTGCCAGCAGCTTAGTGGACAGCTACGAGCAGTACTTC
.	TRBV21-1	.	TRBJ1-5	CASSKGGRASNQPQHF	TGTGCCAGCAGCAAAGGTGGCAGGGCTAGCAATCAGCCCCAGCATTTT
.	TRBV30	.	TRBJ1-1	CARAGLNTEAFF	TGTGCCCGCGCGGGTTTGAACACTGAAGCTTTCTTT
TRBD2	TRBV7-9	.	TRBJ2-7	CASSLTSGPSSYEQYF	TGTGCCAGCAGCTTAACTAGCGGGCCTAGCTCCTACGAGCAGTACTTC
.	TRBV7-2	.	TRBJ2-1	CASSLGDTFNEQFF	TGTGCCAGCAGCTTAGGGGACACCTTCAATGAGCAGTTCTTC
TRBD2	TRBV19	few	TRBJ2-7	CASSILAGVSQGEQYF	TGTGCCAGTAGTATCCTAGCGGGAGTCTCCCAAGGTGAGCAGTACTTC
.	TRBV5-5	few	TRBJ2-1	CASSFVGGPNEQFF	TGTGCCAGCAGCTTTGTGGGGGGGCCAAATGAGCAGTTCTTC
TRBD2	TRBV19	few	TRBJ2-3	CASSSGRAVEDTQYF	TGTGCCAGTAGTAGCGGGAGGGCCGTTGAAGATACGCAGTATTTT
.	TRBV9	.	TRBJ1-1	CASSLLTGTGRTEAFF	TGTGCCAGCAGCCTCCTAACAGGGACCGGAAGAACTGAAGCTTTCTTT
TRBD1	TRBV6-5	.	TRBJ1-1	CASSRQGNTEAFF	TGTGCCAGCAGTAGACAGGGGAACACTGAAGCTTTCTTT
TRBD2	TRBV6-5	few	TRBJ2-7	CASSRLAGGTEQYF	TGTGCCAGCAGTAGACTAGCGGGAGGAACCGAGCAGTACTTC
.	TRBV9	.	TRBJ2-5	CASSVDRGSGETQYF	TGTGCCAGCAGCGTAGACCGGGGGAGCGGGGAGACCCAGTACTTC
.	TRBV5-1	.	TRBJ2-3	CASSRGQSTDTQYF	TGCGCCAGCAGCCGCGGACAGAGCACAGATACGCAGTATTTT
TRBD1	TRBV11-2	.	TRBJ2-2	CASSLGYRGKDGELFF	TGTGCCAGCAGTTTGGGTTACAGGGGGAAGGACGGGGAGCTGTTTTTT
.	TRBV30	.	TRBJ1-1	CAWSLPPAGEAFF	TGTGCCTGGAGTCTCCCCCCGGCAGGGGAGGCTTTCTTT
.	TRBV28	.	TRBJ2-3	CASSSSDRGLDTQYF	.
TRBD1	TRBV27	.	TRBJ2-6	CASSLGQGAGGANVLTF	TGTGCCAGCAGTTTGGGACAGGGAGCGGGTGGGGCCAACGTCCTGACTTTC
TRBD2	TRBV9	.	TRBJ2-7	CASSPQGLAGGLYEQYF	TGTGCCAGCAGCCCCCAAGGACTAGCGGGGGGACTCTACGAGCAGTACTTC